This T cell receptor beta chain emerged from a study of blood T cell repertoires in COVID-19. Only in-frame clones appear in the TCRdb table, and some are missing; sequencing was by immunoSEQ multiplex PCR. The repertoire holds 200,000 to 250,000 clones, approximately 90% seen once, with approximately 1.2% in the top ten. Deletions cut 5 bases from V and 9 bases from J, with 17 bases between. CDR1 and CDR2 from the germline V gene are SGHTA and FQGTGA. The CDR3 length is 15 residues. Sequenced material: peripheral blood. The sequence was obtained from a man under 40 with acute or convalescent COVID-19. The genes are TRBV7-3 and TRBJ1-6; no reliable D call. In DNA form, the CDR3 reads TGTGCCAGCAGCCCTAGCGGCCCTTGGAGTTCACCCCTCCACTTT. The encoded protein is CASSPSGPWSSPLHF.